These 25 T cell receptor beta chains came from one sample sequenced in a study of blood T cell repertoires in COVID-19 (dated by TCRdb to the early 2020s). Libraries were constructed by the immunoSEQ multiplex PCR assay. Here the immuneACCESS table is served through TCRdb, limited to in-frame sequences with V and J called. Missing clones are a known gap in these copies; in checked studies unresolved V genes cover under half, and the rest lacks a known reason. The sample includes just over 300,000 clones, with roughly 87% observed a single time. Of the sample, roughly 2.1% falls within the top ten clones. The sample taken for sequencing was peripheral blood. The receptors stem from a man younger than 35 with active or convalescent COVID-19.

The rearrangement links TRBV24-1 to TRBJ2-4; the D gene is possibly TRBD1 (6 bases). Germline CDR1 KGHDR, CDR2 SFDVKD. The CDR3 covers 15 residues. Trimming shortened V by 4 bases and J by 5 bases, and 14 bases separated the two germline ends. The CDR3: CATSETRGSQNIQYF. The CDR3 DNA is TGTGCCACCAGTGAGACCAGGGGAAGCCAAAACATTCAGTACTTC.

This sequence joins TRBV6-5 and TRBJ2-1; perhaps TRBD1 as D (5 bases). Germline CDR1 MNHEY, CDR2 SVGAGI. The CDR3 has 13 residues. Trimming took off 2 bases at V and 9 bases at J, with 11 bases between the two ends. The chain's CDR3 is CASSYDRVREQFF. The CDR3 DNA is TGTGCCAGCAGTTACGACAGAGTTCGTGAGCAGTTCTTC.

This chain uses TRBV6-5 with TRBJ2-7, with TRBD1 as a possible D gene (6 bases). Germline V gene data show CDR1 as MNHEY and CDR2 as SVGAGI. The germline V and J ends were trimmed by 5 bases and 0 bases, with 14 bases remaining between them. The CDR3 is made up of 15 amino acids. The CDR3 bases are TGTGCCAGCAGTACAGGGACCGCGAGCTCCTACGAGCAGTACTTC. Translated, it gives CASSTGTASSYEQYF.

The V and J genes are TRBV7-6 and TRBJ2-1; possibly TRBD2 for D (5 bases). CDR1 is SGHVS and CDR2 is FNYEAQ in the germline V gene. The CDR3 length is 13 residues. V was cut by 2 bases and J by 3 bases, with 5 bases left in between. CDR3 residues: CASSLSGYNEQFF. The CDR3 region has the DNA TGTGCCAGCAGCTTAAGCGGCTACAATGAGCAGTTCTTC.

V gene TRBV11-2 combines with J gene TRBJ1-2, with 7 bases aligning to TRBD1. Trimming took 5 bases from V and 4 from J; bases not matched to a gene: 7. The CDR3 runs to 14 residues. The V gene's germline CDR1 is SGHAT and CDR2 FQNNGV. The DNA for the CDR3 is TGTGCCAGCAGCCCCCGACAGGGCGGCTATGGCTACACCTTC. Protein: CASSPRQGGYGYTF.

The rearrangement uses TRBV11-2 and TRBJ1-3, with TRBD1 identical over 7 bases. CDR3 length: 19 residues. Germline values: CDR1 SGHAT, CDR2 FQNNGV. With V trimmed by 6 bases and J by 1 base, 18 bases remained unmatched. CDR3 bases: TGTGCCAGCAGACTAAGGGACGACAGGGTCGACTTTTCTGGAAACACCATATATTTT. This gives the protein CASRLRDDRVDFSGNTIYF.

This clone was observed once. The chain uses TRBV27 and TRBJ2-3, with a possible D match to TRBD1 (6 bases). Trimming shortened V by 3 bases and J by 1 base, and 11 bases separated the two germline ends. Looked up from germline, CDR1 is MNHEY and CDR2 is SMNVEV (reference sequence). This CDR3 has 15 amino acids. The CDR3 region is CASSFLGARTDTQYF. The DNA of the CDR3 is TGTGCCAGCAGTTTTTTGGGGGCGCGCACAGATACGCAGTATTTT.

Only one count was recorded for this clone. The gene calls are TRBV5-4 and TRBJ1-6, with TRBD1 matching over 7 bases. Trimming took 4 bases from V and 7 from J; bases not matched to a gene: 8. Germline V CDR1 and CDR2: SGHNT, YYREEE (reference sequence). This CDR3 has 15 residues. CDR3 sequence reads: CASSVPGQWNSPLHF. In nucleotides, the CDR3 is TGTGCCAGCAGCGTCCCGGGACAGTGGAATTCACCCCTCCACTTT.

This clone was picked up one time. This chain uses TRBV18 with TRBJ2-3; D not certain. Germline CDR1 reads KGHSH; CDR2 reads LQKENI. The V end lost 0 bases, the J end lost 2 bases, and 6 bases lay between the germline ends. CDR3 length: 14 residues. The CDR3 sequence is CASSPPAITDTQYF. The CDR3 DNA is TGTGCCAGCTCACCACCAGCCATCACAGATACGCAGTATTTT.

This rearrangement joins TRBV7-6 to TRBJ2-1; 9 bases line up with TRBD2. The CDR3 has 18 residues. J was trimmed by 8 bases and V by 3 bases; bases with no gene match: 17. Germline CDR1 SGHVS, CDR2 FNYEAQ. This CDR3 is CASSLNQVGLAGSYEQFF. The DNA for the CDR3 is TGTGCCAGCAGCTTGAACCAGGTGGGCCTAGCGGGAAGTTATGAGCAGTTCTTC.

This clone has only a few counts. The chain carries TRBV5-1 and TRBJ1-5; 7 positions agree with TRBD1. Germline trimming cut 5 bases from V and 4 bases from J; bases unmatched to any gene: 9. The CDR3 spans 15 residues. Germline CDR1 reads SGHRS; CDR2 reads YFSETQ. The CDR3 region is CASSSGTEINQPQHF. CDR3 nucleotide sequence: TGCGCCAGCAGTTCCGGGACAGAGATAAATCAGCCCCAGCATTTT.

This chain connects TRBV5-1 to TRBJ2-3; 8 bases map to TRBD1. Germline CDR1 is SGHRS and CDR2 is YFSETQ. Trimming took 0 bases from V and 5 from J; bases not matched to a gene: 5. The CDR3 loop spans 15 amino acids. The CDR3 here is CASSLDRGAKDTQYF. In DNA form, the CDR3 reads TGCGCCAGCAGCTTGGACAGGGGGGCTAAAGATACGCAGTATTTT.

This chain connects TRBV19 to TRBJ2-7, with D maybe TRBD2 (5 bases). CDR1 LNHDA and CDR2 SQIVND come from the germline V gene (reference sequence). V lost 2 bases, J lost 6 bases, and 11 bases lay in between. The CDR3 is 13 residues long. The DNA for the CDR3 is TGTGCCAGTAGTATATCATCGCGGGCCGAGCAGTACTTC. This sequence encodes CASSISSRAEQYF.

CDR3 bases: TGTGCCAGCAGCTACAGGGGCCTAGGGGAGCAGTACTTC. Amino acids: CASSYRGLGEQYF. This sequence joins TRBV11-3 and TRBJ2-7, with 7 bases lining up with TRBD1. The CDR3 contains 13 residues. After removal of 4 bases from V and 7 bases from J, the junction contained 7 bases not matched to a gene. Per germline, CDR1 SGHNT and CDR2 YENEEA.

The genes are TRBV6-1 and TRBJ2-3; perhaps TRBD1 as D (6 bases). The CDR3 sequence is 16 residues long. Germline V CDR1 and CDR2: MNHNS, SASEGT. V shed 2 bases and J shed 1 base, with 13 bases lying between them. CDR3 protein: CASSEPQGWGTDTQYF. Written as DNA, the CDR3 is TGTGCCAGCAGTGAACCACAGGGTTGGGGCACAGATACGCAGTATTTT.

This clone was picked up many times. V gene TRBV19 combines with J gene TRBJ2-7; TRBD1 agrees at 7 bases. Trimming at V came to 4 bases and at J to 0 bases, leaving 6 bases not matched to a gene. This CDR3 has 15 amino acids. Germline lookup yields CDR1 LNHDA and CDR2 SQIVND (reference sequence). The CDR3 spells CASSTGTASSYEQYF. The CDR3 nucleotides read TGTGCCAGTAGTACCGGGACAGCCTCCTCCTACGAGCAGTACTTC.

In this sample, this clone turned up a few times. V gene TRBV18 combines with J gene TRBJ1-4; 7 bases line up with TRBD1. Germline loops: CDR1 KGHSH, CDR2 LQKENI. This CDR3 is 15 amino acids long. Losses at the gene ends were 6 bases for V and 4 bases for J; bases not matched to a gene: 8. The CDR3 DNA reads as TGTGCCAGCTCCCGAGGGACAGTAGATAATGAAAAACTGTTTTTT. This gives the protein CASSRGTVDNEKLFF. Variable domain in full (rest from reference TRBV18 and TRBJ1-4): NAGVMQNPRHLVRRRGQEARLRCSPMKGHSHVYWYRQLPEEGLKFMVYLQKENIIDESGMPKERFSAEFPKEGPSILRIQQVVRGDSAAYFCASSRGTVDNEKLFFGSGTQLSVL.

V gene TRBV29-1 combines with J gene TRBJ2-1, with TRBD1 identical over 7 bases. CDR1 is SQVTM and CDR2 is ANQGSEA in the germline V gene. The trim removed 6 bases at V and 0 bases at J, leaving 2 bases unmatched. The CDR3 loop spans 13 amino acids. The CDR3 region is CSVRDSSYNEQFF. In DNA form, the CDR3 reads TGCAGCGTCCGGGACAGCTCCTACAATGAGCAGTTCTTC.

The CDR3 DNA is TGTGCCAGCAGCGGTGACAGGGACAATGAGCAGTTCTTC. Its protein is CASSGDRDNEQFF. This chain links TRBV9 with TRBJ2-1, with TRBD1 identical over 7 bases. J gave up 5 bases and V 3 bases, and 2 bases lay outside the gene matches. Germline values: CDR1 SGDLS, CDR2 YYNGEE. The length of the CDR3 is 13 residues.

V gene TRBV28 combines with J gene TRBJ2-7; D perhaps matches TRBD2 (5 bases). The V end was cut by 2 bases, the J end by 9 bases, with 11 bases between. CDR3 length: 12 amino acids. CDR1 and CDR2 from the germline V gene are MDHEN and SYDVKM. The CDR3 protein is CASSLTGKSQYF. The CDR3 nucleotides read TGTGCCAGCAGTTTAACGGGGAAGTCGCAGTACTTC.

The table lists this clone with a count of one. The genes are TRBV27 and TRBJ2-2, with D possibly TRBD2 on 6 matching bases. V lost 1 base, J lost 7 bases, and 16 bases lay in between. The CDR3 contains 16 residues. CDR1 and CDR2 (germline): MNHEY, SMNVEV (reference sequence). The CDR3 spells CASSLLWARRDGELFF. The DNA of the CDR3 is TGTGCCAGCAGTTTATTATGGGCCAGGCGGGACGGGGAGCTGTTTTTT.

The rearrangement links TRBV9 to TRBJ1-4; 9 bases map to TRBD1. The CDR3 has 17 amino acids. J was trimmed by 2 bases and V by 4 bases; bases with no gene match: 9. Germline values: CDR1 SGDLS, CDR2 YYNGEE. This chain's CDR3 is CASSPRTGEVTNEKLFF. The DNA of the CDR3 is TGTGCCAGCAGCCCACGGACAGGGGAGGTGACTAATGAAAAACTGTTTTTT.

The sample holds a few counts of this clone. The chain has TRBV29-1 and TRBJ2-7, with TRBD1 as a possible D gene (7 bases). The CDR3 is made up of 11 amino acids. The germline V gene encodes CDR1 SQVTM and CDR2 ANQGSEA. The ends were cut back, 6 bases at V and 7 bases at J, with 13 bases in the middle. CDR3 nucleotides: TGCAGCGTCAGGGGGGACGGGGAGCAGTACTTC. Translated, it gives CSVRGDGEQYF.

The chain carries TRBV11-2 and TRBJ1-2; 11 bases match TRBD1. CDR3 length equals 13 residues. The V gene end was trimmed by 10 bases and the J gene end by 11 bases; junction bases not matched to a gene: 12. Germline CDR1 reads SGHAT; CDR2 reads FQNNGV. The CDR3 DNA is TGTGCCACCGCGAGGACAGGGGGCCCTCTTTACACCTTC. Its protein product is CATARTGGPLYTF. Based on the CDR3 plus reference TRBV11-2 and TRBJ1-2, the full variable domain is EAGVAQSPRYKIIEKRQSVAFWCNPISGHATLYWYQQILGQGPKLLIQFQNNGVVDDSQLPKDRFSAERLKGVDSTLKIQPAKLEDSAVYLCATARTGGPLYTFGSGTRLTVV.

The chain is built from TRBV6-5 and TRBJ1-1, with TRBD1 as a possible D gene (6 bases). Germline CDR1 and CDR2: MNHEY and SVGAGI. V dropped 8 bases and J dropped 2 bases, with 15 bases sitting between them. The CDR3 spans 14 residues. The CDR3 coding sequence is TGTGCCAGCTCCCAGGGGTGGGGCAACACTGAAGCTTTCTTT. Encoded protein: CASSQGWGNTEAFF.